This is a list of T cell receptor beta chains from one sample in a study of cytomegalovirus exposure and HLA in healthy donors. This table comes from immunoSEQ multiplex PCR, and its TCRdb copy is limited to in-frame clones, with some not included. There are roughly 56,000 clones in the sample; 85% to 95% occur only once, and under 2.5% lies in the top ten. Material for sequencing was PBMCs. These TCRs come from a young man in good health and CMV-seronegative. Each CDR3 is given with its conserved first and last residue. D genes are given only for firm matches. Size is stated for part of the rows, as once, few or many counts, or as a class when the clone is expanded.

TRBJ2-3 NA TRBD1 15 TRBV5-6 TGTGCCAGCAGCTTGCCCTCGACAGGGGCAGATACGCAGTATTTT CASSLPSTGADTQYF
TRBJ1-1 NA NA 14 TRBV14 TGTGCCAGCAGCCAAGATGAATGGGGGGAGGGAGCTTTCTTT CASSQDEWGEGAFF
TRBJ2-1 NA NA 15 TRBV11-2 TGTGCCAGCAGAGTCACAGTGTACCCCTACAATGAGCAGTTCTTC CASRVTVYPYNEQFF
TRBJ2-6 once TRBD1 15 TRBV28 TGTGCCAGCAGCTCAGGGGGCGCTGGGGCCAACGTCCTGACTTTC CASSSGGAGANVLTF
TRBJ1-1 once NA 15 TRBV19 TGTGCCAGTAGTATTACCGGATTAAGGGGGTCTGAAGCTTTCTTT CASSITGLRGSEAFF
TRBJ2-1 NA TRBD1 14 TRBV19 TGTGCCAGTAGTATTTCGGGACAGGGGTTTGAGCAGTTCTTC CASSISGQGFEQFF
TRBJ1-4 NA NA 14 TRBV7-8 TGTGCCAGCAGCACGGACTTGGCAAGGGAAAAACTGTTTTTT CASSTDLAREKLFF
TRBJ2-1 NA TRBD2 17 TRBV13 TGTGCCAGCAGCTCGACGACTAGCGGGGACTCCTACAATGAGCAGTTCTTC CASSSTTSGDSYNEQFF
TRBJ2-3 NA NA 11 TRBV27 TGTGCCAGCAGTCAGTCAGATACGCAGTATTTT CASSQSDTQYF
TRBJ1-2 NA TRBD1 14 TRBV27 TGTGCCAGCAGTTTCCACACTACAGGGGAAGGCTACACCTTC CASSFHTTGEGYTF
TRBJ1-2 NA TRBD1 13 TRBV6-4 TGTGCCAGCAGTGACTCGACAGGGGGCGGCTACACCTTC CASSDSTGGGYTF
TRBJ2-7 once TRBD2 16 TRBV19 TGTGCCAGTAGTATAGGGGGAAATAGCGGGAGAAACGAGCAGTACTTC CASSIGGNSGRNEQYF
TRBJ1-4 NA NA 13 TRBV6-1 TGTGCCAGCAGTAGGAGTTTCAATGAAAAACTGTTTTTT CASSRSFNEKLFF
TRBJ2-7 NA TRBD1 14 TRBV19 TGTGCCAGTTCTGGGGCCAGGGGGACCTACGAGCAGTACTTC CASSGARGTYEQYF
TRBJ2-5 NA NA 13 TRBV9 TGTGCCAGCAGCGTAGAGGACAGAGAGACCCAGTACTTC CASSVEDRETQYF
TRBJ2-3 NA TRBD1 18 TRBV11-3 TGTGCCAGCAGCTCGTGGACAGGGGGCCTTTCTAGCACAGATACGCAGTATTTT CASSSWTGGLSSTDTQYF
TRBJ2-1 NA TRBD1 15 TRBV28 TGTGCCAGCAGTCCAAGGACAGGGACGTACAATGAGCAGTTCTTC CASSPRTGTYNEQFF
TRBJ1-4 NA NA 14 TRBV7-2 TGTGCCAGCAGCTCGCAGGCGACTAATGAAAAACTGTTTTTT CASSSQATNEKLFF
TRBJ2-5 NA NA 13 TRBV4-2 TGTGCCAGCAGCCAAGATCAAGCCCTCCCCCCGTACTTC CASSQDQALPPYF
TRBJ2-5 NA NA 13 TRBV7-6 TGTGCCAGCAGCCCACGGGCGGGAGAGACCCAGTACTTC CASSPRAGETQYF
TRBJ2-7 NA TRBD1 15 TRBV11-2 TGTGCCAGCAGCCCGCTTTGGGACAGGACCTACGAGCAGTACTTC CASSPLWDRTYEQYF
TRBJ2-5 NA NA 16 TRBV25-1 TGTGCCAGCAGTGAATGGGTCTGGGGGACTGGGGAGACCCAGTACTTC CASSEWVWGTGETQYF
TRBJ2-1 NA TRBD2 15 TRBV10-3 TGTGCCATCAGTGGAGGGCTAGCGGACAACAATGAGCAGTTCTTC CAISGGLADNNEQFF
TRBJ1-2 few TRBD1 13 TRBV6-5 TGTGCCAGCAGGGGGCAGGGGGGCAGTGGCTACACCTTC CASRGQGGSGYTF
TRBJ2-7 once NA 14 TRBV4-3 TGCGCCAGCAGCCAAGATGAAAGAGGGTACGAGCAGTACTTC CASSQDERGYEQYF
TRBJ2-3 NA NA 15 TRBV5-1 TGCGCCAGCAGCTGGGGGCCAGCCAACACAGATACGCAGTATTTT CASSWGPANTDTQYF
TRBJ1-3 NA NA 15 TRBV5-6 TGTGCCAGCAGCTTGGCAGGGTCTGCGGGAAACACCATATATTTT CASSLAGSAGNTIYF
TRBJ2-1 NA NA 14 TRBV27 TGTGCCAGCAGTTTCCGGGGAGGCTACAATGAGCAGTTCTTC CASSFRGGYNEQFF
TRBJ2-1 NA TRBD2 19 TRBV11-3 TGTGCCAGCAGCTTCCCCATATCTCTGACTAGCGGGAGTAGCGATGAGCAGTTCTTC CASSFPISLTSGSSDEQFF
TRBJ1-2 NA TRBD1 14 TRBV19 TGTGCCAGTAACCCGGACAGGGCTGCCTATGGCTACACCTTC CASNPDRAAYGYTF
TRBJ1-2 NA NA 13 TRBV18 TGTGCCAGCTCACCGGGGCAGGACTATGGCTACACCTTC CASSPGQDYGYTF
TRBJ1-2 NA TRBD1 14 TRBV5-1 TGCGCCAGCAGCACCGACTACAGGGGCTATGGCTACACCTTC CASSTDYRGYGYTF
TRBJ2-7 NA NA 13 TRBV28 TGTGCCAGCAGTTTGGCAGTATCCTACGAGCAGTACTTC CASSLAVSYEQYF
TRBJ2-5 NA NA 16 TRBV5-1 TGCGCCAGCAGCTTACCCCTGGGCAGGGCCGGAGAGACCCAGTACTTC CASSLPLGRAGETQYF
TRBJ1-4 NA TRBD1 16 TRBV7-9 TGTGCCAGCAGCTTAGGCTGGGACAGGGGAGATGAAAAACTGTTTTTT CASSLGWDRGDEKLFF
TRBJ2-7 NA TRBD2 16 TRBV27 TGTGCCAGCAGTTTAGGGGGGACTAGCGTTCCCTACGAGCAGTACTTC CASSLGGTSVPYEQYF
TRBJ1-1 NA TRBD1 15 TRBV27 TGTGCCAGCAGTTCGTCGGACAGGGGGAACACTGAAGCTTTCTTT CASSSSDRGNTEAFF
TRBJ2-5 NA NA 13 TRBV27 TGTGCCAGCAGTTTCGCAGGGGGGGAGACCCAGTACTTC CASSFAGGETQYF